These 19 T cell receptor beta chains share one sample of origin, sequenced in a study of patients and donors after allogeneic stem cell transplantation. TCRdb re-analysed the RT-PCR reads in MiXCR, keeping a single row per CDR3 protein. This sample carries about a million distinct CDR3 sequences, under 20% of them seen once, and the ten largest clones take roughly 6%. Sequencing was performed on blood, either unsorted or a sorted T cell fraction (not recorded which). The receptors were sampled from a human donor who was either an allogeneic HSCT recipient or a stem cell or donor lymphocyte infusion donor (not recorded which). It is not recorded whose cells these are; they may come from a transplant donor.

In its sample, this clonotype was seen a few times. The rearrangement links TRBV5-1 to TRBJ2-3; D is perhaps TRBD2 (6 bases). CDR3 size: 15 residues. Trimming cost V 3 bases and J 4 bases, with 15 bases left between them. CDR1 and CDR2 (germline): SGHRS, YFSETQ. The CDR3: CASSWTRGGADTQYF. The CDR3 coding sequence is TGCGCCAGCAGCTGGACCCGCGGCGGGGCAGATACGCAGTATTTT.

This chain connects TRBV30 to TRBJ2-1; D perhaps matches TRBD1 (5 bases). Trimming took off 1 base at V and 4 bases at J, with 8 bases between the two ends. The CDR3 length is 13 residues. The germline CDR1 and CDR2 sequences are GTSNPN and SVGIG (reference sequence). The CDR3 region is CAWSATEYNEQFF. CDR3 DNA: TGTGCCTGGAGTGCGACAGAGTACAATGAGCAGTTCTTC.

The chain has TRBV21-1 and TRBJ2-1; TRBD1 is taken as the D call from the table, unchecked against the DNA. TRBV21-1 is flagged as a pseudogene. The CDR3 runs 17 residues. The CDR3 DNA follows: TGTGCCAGCAGCCCCCCTCGCTACCGGGACAGGGGTAATGAGCAGTTCTTC. Amino acids: CASSPPRYRDRGNEQFF.

This clonotype was observed at least ten times. The chain employs TRBV20-1 and TRBJ2-1; D may be TRBD1 (5 bases). CDR3 length: 13 amino acids. Germline V CDR1 and CDR2: DFQATT, SNEGSKA (reference sequence). CDR3 amino acids: CRAKAGLNNEQFF. As DNA, the CDR3 is TGCAGGGCCAAGGCAGGGCTGAACAATGAGCAGTTCTTC.

This clonotype was seen more than once but under ten times. The CDR3 spells CASSLQRGDSYEQYF. DNA for the CDR3: TGCGCCAGCAGCCTCCAGCGGGGGGACTCCTACGAGCAGTACTTC. The V and J genes are TRBV4-3 and TRBJ2-7; 9 bases fit TRBD2. V gave up 4 bases and J gave up 0 bases; unmatched junction bases: 4. CDR1 and CDR2 (germline): LGHNA, YSLEER. The CDR3 spans 15 residues.

The CDR3 DNA reads as TGTGCCAGCAGACAGAAAGTAGCCAAAAACATTCAGTACTTC. Translated, it gives CASRQKVAKNIQYF. The V gene is TRBV28, the J gene TRBJ2-4; D not certain. Germline CDR1 is MDHEN and CDR2 is SYDVKM. This CDR3 is built from 14 residues. V lost 6 bases and J 0 bases, leaving 9 bases between the germline ends. The full variable domain, rest sourced from reference TRBV28 and TRBJ2-4, is DVKVTQSSRYLVKRTGEKVFLECVQDMDHENMFWYRQDPGLGLRLIYFSYDVKMKEKGDIPEGYSVSREKKERFSLILESASTNQTSMYLCASRQKVAKNIQYFGAGTRLSVL.

This sequence joins TRBV12-3 or TRBV12-4 and TRBJ1-2; TRBD1 might be the D (6 bases). CDR3 length equals 13 residues. The V gene lost 3 bases and the J gene lost 5 bases, with 10 bases spanning the gap. The CDR3 here is CASSFRTAYGYTF. The CDR3 DNA is TGTGCCAGCAGTTTCAGGACAGCGTATGGCTACACCTTC.

The chain links TRBV13 to TRBJ2-7; D gene uncertain. Germline CDR1 PRHDT, CDR2 FYEKMQ (reference sequence). The CDR3 has 13 amino acids. Between the trimmed V and J ends, which lost 2 bases and 7 bases, there was a span of 12 bases. The CDR3: CASSLYSGAEQYF. CDR3 nucleotides: TGTGCCAGCAGCTTATACTCTGGAGCAGAGCAGTACTTC.

The chain has TRBV7-3 and TRBJ2-2; D is uncertain. Trimming left V 5 bases short and J 0 bases short, with 7 bases between. Germline loops: CDR1 SGHTA, CDR2 FQGTGA. The CDR3 sequence is 14 residues long. CDR3 nucleotides: TGTGCCAGCAGCCCCCGTTCGAACACCGGGGAGCTGTTTTTT. Its translation: CASSPRSNTGELFF.

DNA for the CDR3: TGCGCCAGCAGAGCGGGAGCGGGGGATACGCAGTATTTT. Translated, it gives CASRAGAGDTQYF. The chain has TRBV5-1 and TRBJ2-3; 8 bases are a match to TRBD2. Germline CDR1 is SGHRS and CDR2 is YFSETQ. The CDR3 totals 13 residues. J gave up 6 bases and V 5 bases, and 5 bases lay outside the gene matches.

This clonotype was seen more than once but under ten times. V is TRBV4-3 and J is TRBJ2-7; 10 bases agree with TRBD2. Germline V gene lookup returns CDR1 LGHNA and CDR2 YSLEER. This CDR3 has 15 residues. V lost 1 base and J lost 10; bases outside the gene matches: 10. In DNA form, the CDR3 reads TGCGCCAGCAGCCAAGCGGGGAGCGGGGGGGTTATCCAGTACTTC. It encodes CASSQAGSGGVIQYF.

The chain carries TRBV11-2 and TRBJ2-7; D gene ambiguous. Germline assignment: CDR1 SGHAT and CDR2 FQNNGV. The V gene lost 3 bases and the J gene lost 0 bases, with 9 bases spanning the gap. This CDR3 spans 14 amino acids. CDR3 sequence reads: CASSLKKFSYEQYF. The CDR3 nucleotides read TGTGCCAGCAGCTTGAAAAAATTCTCCTACGAGCAGTACTTC. Looking up the rest from reference TRBV11-2 and TRBJ2-7 gives the full variable domain: EAGVAQSPRYKIIEKRQSVAFWCNPISGHATLYWYQQILGQGPKLLIQFQNNGVVDDSQLPKDRFSAERLKGVDSTLKIQPAKLEDSAVYLCASSLKKFSYEQYFGPGTRLTVT.

This clonotype was detected only a few times. The chain uses TRBV30 and TRBJ2-3; possible D gene TRBD1, 5 bases. Deletions cut 2 bases from V and 1 base from J, with 16 bases between. CDR1 and CDR2 from the germline V gene are GTSNPN and SVGIG (reference sequence). The CDR3 consists of 16 residues. The CDR3 loop is CAWSNGHELRTDTQYF. For the CDR3, the DNA is TGTGCCTGGAGTAACGGACACGAGCTACGCACAGATACGCAGTATTTT. The variable domain in full, with the rest retrieved from reference TRBV30 and TRBJ2-3, is SQTIHQWPATLVQPVGSPLSLECTVEGTSNPNLYWYRQAAGRGLQLLFYSVGIGQISSEVPQNLSASRPQDRQFILSSKKLLLSDSGFYLCAWSNGHELRTDTQYFGPGTRLTVL.

This clonotype was counted only a few times. V gene TRBV10-3 combines with J gene TRBJ2-1; D unclear. The CDR3 totals 14 residues. CDR1 and CDR2 (germline): ENHRY, SYGVKD. Deletions cut 0 bases from V and 8 bases from J, with 11 bases between. The CDR3 region has the DNA TGTGCCATCAGTGAGTCGAAGCAGTCGTATGAGCAGTTCTTC. This codes for CAISESKQSYEQFF.

This clonotype was picked up a small number of times. This chain links TRBV9 with TRBJ1-3; no definite D call. Germline V CDR1 and CDR2: SGDLS, YYNGEE. Trimming pared 0 bases from V and 4 bases from J, leaving 14 bases between. This CDR3 contains 16 residues. CDR3 coding DNA: TGTGCCAGCAGCGTAGGACACGATCCAAGGGGAAACACCATATATTTT. Protein: CASSVGHDPRGNTIYF.

This clonotype appeared a few times. The V call is TRBV12-3 or TRBV12-4, the J call TRBJ1-2; 9 nucleotides match TRBD1. Trimming cost V 0 bases and J 7 bases; bases outside gene matches: 6. The CDR3 covers 15 residues. The CDR3 region is CASSLAGQGRSGYTF. Here the CDR3 DNA reads TGTGCCAGCAGTTTAGCGGGACAGGGACGGAGTGGCTACACCTTC.

J is TRBJ2-3 and V is TRBV11-2, with a possible D match to TRBD2 (6 bases). This CDR3 comprises 15 residues. V gave up 7 bases and J gave up 5 bases, with 19 bases separating them. Germline V gene lookup returns CDR1 SGHAT and CDR2 FQNNGV. CDR3 sequence (DNA): TGTGCCAGCAAGGCCTCAAAAAAGGGAGGAGATACGCAGTATTTT. Its translation: CASKASKKGGDTQYF.

This clonotype was counted only a few times. V usage is TRBV5-1 and J usage is TRBJ2-2; TRBD2 is a possible D gene (5 bases). Germline values: CDR1 SGHRS, CDR2 YFSETQ. The CDR3 is 17 amino acids. Trimming removed 0 bases from V and 3 bases from J, with 15 bases in between. CDR3 in amino acids: CASSLAATRADTGELFF. The CDR3 nucleotides are TGCGCCAGCAGCTTGGCCGCTACTAGAGCGGACACCGGGGAGCTGTTTTTT. Filled out from reference TRBV5-1 and TRBJ2-2, the complete variable domain reads KAGVTQTPRYLIKTRGQQVTLSCSPISGHRSVSWYQQTPGQGLQFLFEYFSETQRNKGNFPGRFSGRQFSNSRSEMNVSTLELGDSALYLCASSLAATRADTGELFFGEGSRLTVL.

In its sample, this clonotype was seen many times. V is TRBV12-3 or TRBV12-4 and J is TRBJ1-3; D is perhaps TRBD1 (6 bases). The CDR3 is 15 residues long. V shed 7 bases and J shed 0 bases, with 13 bases lying between them. CDR3 amino acids: CASMIGGSSGNTIYF. The DNA for the CDR3 is TGTGCCAGCATGATAGGGGGAAGCTCTGGAAACACCATATATTTT.